This TCR beta chain was sequenced in a study of response to subunit inactivated influenza vaccine. In germline, CDR1 is MNHNS, CDR2 SASEGT. The J segment lost 8 bases and the V segment lost 5 bases, leaving 7 bases of the junction unmatched. This CDR3 spans 15 amino acids. MiXCR, applied by TCRdb to the RT-PCR reads, yields one record per CDR3 protein. This sample yields a few hundred thousand distinct CDR3 sequences, of which 21% are seen a single time; 9.5% to 13% belongs to the top ten. This clonotype was detected a few times. Its antigen is as yet unknown. Whole-study findings and limits: Few additional T cells are recruited per seasonal influenza vaccination, authors suggested.

The gene calls are TRBV6-1 and TRBJ1-6, with 9 bases aligning to TRBD1. The input for sequencing was PBMCs from blood, taken about 20 months after vaccination. This clonotype originated in a man between 50 and 69 years old who received an inactivated influenza vaccine. CDR3 DNA sequence: TGTGCCAGCAGTACCGGGACAGGGTGGCATTCACCCCTCCACTTT. Protein sequence: CASSTGTGWHSPLHF.